The 31 T cell receptor beta chains given below trace back to one sample, sequenced in a study of identical twins. TCRdb reprocessed the 5' RACE reads with MiXCR, giving one entry per CDR3 protein. The sample lists a few hundred thousand distinct CDR3 sequences, 7.5% to 10% occurring once. The data also belong to a second study, concerning yellow fever vaccine responses in identical twins.

Sequenced input: PBMCs. The receptors come from a woman aged 18-29 years in good health.

This clonotype was seen at least ten times. The chain recombines TRBV24-1 with TRBJ2-5; tentative D call: TRBD2 (5 bases). Germline V gene lookup returns CDR1 KGHDR and CDR2 SFDVKD. This CDR3 is 15 amino acids long. Trimming took off 2 bases at V and 1 base at J, with 10 bases between the two ends. Written as DNA, the CDR3 is TGTGCCACCAGTGATTCACAGCGGCCCCAAGAGACCCAGTACTTC. Encoded protein: CATSDSQRPQETQYF.

The sample holds a few counts of this clonotype. The rearrangement links TRBV27 to TRBJ2-7; D may correspond to TRBD1 or TRBD2 (5 bases each). Trimming took off 5 bases at V and 3 bases at J, with 14 bases between the two ends. CDR3 length equals 14 residues. In germline, CDR1 is MNHEY, CDR2 SMNVEV (reference sequence). CDR3 region: CASSNRDGIYEQYF. Written as DNA, the CDR3 is TGTGCCAGCAGTAATCGGGACGGAATCTACGAGCAGTACTTC.

This clonotype was observed a handful of times. The genes are TRBV6-1 and TRBJ2-3; D is unresolved. CDR3 size: 17 residues. The V gene lost 5 bases and the J gene lost 2 bases, with 20 bases spanning the gap. CDR1 is MNHNS and CDR2 is SASEGT in the germline V gene. CDR3 sequence (DNA): TGTGCCAGCAGTACCACCAAGATCACGTGGGACACAGATACGCAGTATTTT. Protein: CASSTTKITWDTDTQYF.

The chain joins TRBV20-1 to TRBJ2-7, with D uncertain. This CDR3 comprises 13 residues. Germline V CDR1 and CDR2: DFQATT, SNEGSKA (reference sequence). Trimming left V 4 bases short and J 0 bases short, with 10 bases between. The DNA for the CDR3 is TGCAGTGCTACAGGTCGCACCTCCTACGAGCAGTACTTC. Translated: CSATGRTSYEQYF.

This clonotype was observed at least ten times. V gene TRBV5-1 combines with J gene TRBJ2-5; 8 nucleotides match TRBD2. CDR3 length equals 16 residues. Germline V gives CDR1 SGHRS, CDR2 YFSETQ. V shed 5 bases, J shed 2 bases, and the junction held 11 bases outside the gene matches. Here the CDR3 reads CASSRSGGAIQETQYF. CDR3 bases: TGCGCCAGCAGTCGCTCCGGGGGGGCCATTCAAGAGACCCAGTACTTC.

This chain joins TRBV2 and TRBJ1-5; D is ambiguous. Germline assignment: CDR1 SNHLY and CDR2 FYNNEI. The CDR3 extends over 16 amino acids. Trimming left V 0 bases short and J 6 bases short, with 15 bases between. The CDR3 region is CASSEARGLGVQPQHF. The CDR3 DNA reads as TGTGCCAGCAGTGAAGCGCGTGGACTTGGAGTTCAGCCCCAGCATTTT. Full variable domain (remainder filled in from reference TRBV2 and TRBJ1-5): EPEVTQTPSHQVTQMGQEVILRCVPISNHLYFYWYRQILGQKVEFLVSFYNNEISEKSEIFDDQFSVERPDGSNFTLKIRSTKLEDSAMYFCASSEARGLGVQPQHFGDGTRLSIL.

The chain couples TRBV14 to TRBJ2-3, with D perhaps TRBD2 (6 bases). The CDR3 covers 14 residues. Germline V gives CDR1 SGHDN, CDR2 FVKESK. V shed 1 base and J shed 4 bases, with 9 bases lying between them. The CDR3 bases are TGTGCCAGCAGCCAAGCGCGGGATGCAGATACGCAGTATTTT. Translated: CASSQARDADTQYF.

J is TRBJ2-5 and V is TRBV9; 11 bases match TRBD2. V gave up 4 bases and J gave up 3 bases; unmatched junction bases: 8. Germline CDR1 is SGDLS and CDR2 is YYNGEE. CDR3 length equals 16 residues. In DNA form, the CDR3 reads TGTGCCAGCAGCCCGAGTAGCGGGAGGGCGGAAGAGACCCAGTACTTC. This translates into CASSPSSGRAEETQYF.

This clonotype was seen many times. This chain uses TRBV12-3 or TRBV12-4 with TRBJ2-1; 9 bases agree with TRBD1. Trimming cost V 5 bases and J 8 bases; bases outside gene matches: 7. The CDR3 totals 14 residues. CDR3 in amino acids: CASSPGQGKDEQFF. CDR3 sequence (DNA): TGTGCCAGCAGTCCGGGACAGGGTAAGGATGAGCAGTTCTTC.

This clonotype was seen many times. The chain joins TRBV6-2 or TRBV6-3 to TRBJ2-1; D is undetermined. The CDR3 spans 14 residues. Trimming removed 11 bases at V and 2 bases at J, with 16 bases between. Germline V CDR1 and CDR2: MNHEY, SVGEGT. The CDR3 spells CAVHRGEAYNEQFF. In DNA form, the CDR3 reads TGTGCCGTCCATCGAGGTGAGGCCTACAATGAGCAGTTCTTC.

This clonotype has only a few counts. The chain uses TRBV7-6 and TRBJ2-7; maybe TRBD2 (6 bases). The CDR3 is 14 amino acids. The V gene lost 4 bases and the J gene lost 3 bases, with 13 bases spanning the gap. Germline CDR1 reads SGHVS; CDR2 reads FNYEAQ. The CDR3 nucleotides are TGTGCCAGCAGCTCCGAAGGACTAATCTACGAGCAGTACTTC. As protein: CASSSEGLIYEQYF.

The chain combines TRBV7-9 with TRBJ1-3; tentatively, D is TRBD1 (5 bases). V was pared by 3 bases and J by 0 bases, with 12 bases between. This CDR3 is built from 16 residues. The germline gives CDR1 SEHNR, CDR2 FQNEAQ (reference sequence). The DNA for the CDR3 is TGTGCCAGCAGCTTCTCCTCGGGGGTCTCTGGAAACACCATATATTTT. This gives the protein CASSFSSGVSGNTIYF.

At least ten counts were recorded for this clonotype. The chain recombines TRBV7-8 with TRBJ2-5, with D possibly TRBD2 on 6 matching bases. The CDR3 runs 15 residues. V was pared by 1 base and J by 8 bases, with 17 bases between. Germline V lookup: CDR1 SGHVS, CDR2 FQNEAQ. For the CDR3, the DNA is TGTGCCAGCAGCTTAGAGGGAGGATTGGTGGAAACCCAGTACTTC. The encoded protein is CASSLEGGLVETQYF.

The rearrangement links TRBV12-3 or TRBV12-4 to TRBJ2-2; no clear D gene. This CDR3 comprises 13 residues. Trimming removed 7 bases from V and 7 bases from J, with 13 bases in between. CDR3 in DNA: TGTGCCAGCACCCCTTTTAGAGGCGGGGAGCTGTTTTTT. Translation: CASTPFRGGELFF.

CDR3 protein: CASSTGEETQYF. CDR3 DNA sequence: TGTGCCAGCAGTACAGGGGAAGAGACCCAGTACTTC. The rearrangement joins TRBV2 to TRBJ2-5, with TRBD1 matching 7 bases. Germline V lookup: CDR1 SNHLY, CDR2 FYNNEI. The CDR3 runs to 12 residues. With V trimmed by 5 bases and J by 3 bases, 0 bases remained unmatched.

This clonotype was counted ten times or more. The rearrangement links TRBV5-1 to TRBJ2-1, with 10 nucleotides matching TRBD2. With V trimmed by 0 bases and J by 2 bases, 5 bases remained unmatched. In germline, CDR1 is SGHRS, CDR2 YFSETQ. The CDR3 contains 17 residues. CDR3 sequence: CASSLEGSGRPYNEQFF. The CDR3 DNA sequence: TGCGCCAGCAGCTTGGAGGGTAGCGGGAGGCCCTACAATGAGCAGTTCTTC.

The chain carries TRBV7-9 and TRBJ2-1; weak D call: TRBD1 (5 bases). Per the germline V gene, CDR1 is SEHNR and CDR2 is FQNEAQ (reference sequence). The CDR3 covers 15 residues. V was clipped by 3 bases and J by 2 bases, with 11 bases between them. The CDR3 sequence is CASSFSTAPYNEQFF. The CDR3 DNA reads as TGTGCCAGCAGCTTCTCGACAGCTCCCTACAATGAGCAGTTCTTC.

A few counts support this clonotype. The CDR3 loop reads CSARVEGGAAEAFF. CDR3 bases: TGCAGTGCTAGAGTTGAAGGGGGCGCCGCTGAAGCTTTCTTT. The chain combines TRBV20-1 with TRBJ1-1; the match to TRBD1 covers 7 bases. CDR1 is DFQATT and CDR2 is SNEGSKA in the germline V gene (reference sequence). The CDR3 runs 14 residues. Germline trimming cut 1 base from V and 6 bases from J; bases unmatched to any gene: 8.

Many counts were recorded for this clonotype. The V gene is TRBV24-1, the J gene TRBJ2-6; D might be TRBD1 (6 bases). CDR3 length: 16 residues. The germline V gene has CDR1 KGHDR and CDR2 SFDVKD. V lost 3 bases, J lost 0 bases, and 8 bases lay in between. The CDR3 loop is CATSDRTVSGANVLTF. The CDR3 coding sequence is TGTGCCACCAGTGATAGGACAGTCTCTGGGGCCAACGTCCTGACTTTC.

CDR3 nucleotides: TGCGCCAGCAGCTTGGTGGTAGCGGGAGTAAATGAGCAGTTCTTC. Residues: CASSLVVAGVNEQFF. The chain employs TRBV5-1 and TRBJ2-1, with 9 bases identical to TRBD2. After removal of 0 bases from V and 7 bases from J, the junction contained 5 bases not matched to a gene. Per germline, CDR1 SGHRS and CDR2 YFSETQ. The CDR3 extends over 15 amino acids.

V and J are TRBV7-9 and TRBJ2-5; D not certain. The CDR3 sequence is 14 residues long. The germline V gene has CDR1 SEHNR and CDR2 FQNEAQ (reference sequence). The V end lost 5 bases, the J end lost 4 bases, and 14 bases lay between the germline ends. Written as DNA, the CDR3 is TGTGCCAGCAGCCTCTTGCTGGTGGGAGAGACCCAGTACTTC. Its protein is CASSLLLVGETQYF.

This clonotype turned up a few times. The rearrangement uses TRBV20-1 and TRBJ2-3, with D unresolved. The CDR3 is 15 residues long. Germline CDR1 is DFQATT and CDR2 is SNEGSKA (reference sequence). V was shortened by 0 bases and J by 2 bases, with 12 bases between the two germline ends. Here the CDR3 DNA reads TGCAGTGCTAGAGATGATAGTCCCCCCACAGATACGCAGTATTTT. This encodes CSARDDSPPTDTQYF.

The table lists this clonotype with many counts. The chain is built from TRBV9 and TRBJ2-5; possibly TRBD2 for D (5 bases). Trimming took 4 bases from V and 1 from J, leaving 14 bases between them. CDR3 length: 15 amino acids. From germline, CDR1 is SGDLS and CDR2 YYNGEE. For the CDR3, the DNA is TGTGCCAGCAGCCCCCGGGATGGACTCCAAGAGACCCAGTACTTC. This sequence encodes CASSPRDGLQETQYF.

This clonotype was seen repeatedly, ten times or more. For the CDR3, the DNA is TGTGCCAGCGGGTCAGATACGCAGTATTTT. It is translated as CASGSDTQYF. The rearrangement joins TRBV7-9 to TRBJ2-3; D is ambiguous. The CDR3 runs 10 residues. Germline V gives CDR1 SEHNR, CDR2 FQNEAQ (reference sequence). V lost 8 bases, J lost 4 bases, and 4 bases lay in between.

This clonotype was seen a few times. V is TRBV12-3 or TRBV12-4 and J is TRBJ2-5; D may match TRBD1 or TRBD2 (6 bases each). The V gene lost 3 bases and the J gene lost 5 bases, with 13 bases spanning the gap. CDR3 length: 14 amino acids. CDR3 bases: TGTGCCAGCAGTTTGAGGGGGGATGGGGAGACCCAGTACTTC. Translated: CASSLRGDGETQYF.

This clonotype showed up just a few times. The chain carries TRBV12-3 or TRBV12-4 and TRBJ2-1; D remains unclear. The CDR3 consists of 13 residues. Trimming pared 3 bases from V and 6 bases from J, leaving 9 bases between. CDR3 nucleotide sequence: TGTGCCAGCAGTTTGAGAGGTTCCAATGAGCAGTTCTTC. It encodes CASSLRGSNEQFF.

This clonotype was counted between two and nine times. CDR3 in amino acids: CASTPGSFGETQYF. CDR3 bases: TGTGCCAGCACTCCAGGGTCCTTCGGAGAGACCCAGTACTTC. The rearrangement uses TRBV12-3 or TRBV12-4 and TRBJ2-5; TRBD1 might be the D (5 bases). This CDR3 has 14 amino acids. V was cut by 7 bases and J by 4 bases, with 16 bases left in between.

CDR3 in amino acids: CASSPFSSAGELFF. The CDR3 region has the DNA TGTGCCAGCAGCCCCTTTTCTAGTGCCGGGGAGCTGTTTTTT. V is TRBV3-1 and J is TRBJ2-2; no clear D gene. Per the germline V gene, CDR1 is LGHDT and CDR2 is YNNKEL (reference sequence). V was clipped by 4 bases and J by 6 bases, with 12 bases between them. The CDR3 spans 14 residues. Looking up the rest from reference TRBV3-1 and TRBJ2-2 gives the full variable domain: DTAVSQTPKYLVTQMGNDKSIKCEQNLGHDTMYWYKQDSKKFLKIMFSYNNKELIINETVPNRFSPKSPDKAHLNLHINSLELGDSAVYFCASSPFSSAGELFFGEGSRLTVL.

This clonotype was recorded many times. The V gene is TRBV10-3, the J gene TRBJ1-6; 8 nucleotides match TRBD1. Germline V CDR1 and CDR2: ENHRY, SYGVKD. The CDR3 has 13 amino acids. V dropped 11 bases and J dropped 5; count of bases not matched to a gene: 5. CDR3 sequence (DNA): TGTGCCGGACAGGGTTCCAATAATTCACCCCTCCACTTT. Protein sequence: CAGQGSNNSPLHF.

The CDR3 here is CASSLEPGLADKGAQYF. CDR3 nucleotide sequence: TGTGCCAGCAGCTTAGAGCCGGGACTAGCGGACAAGGGGGCCCAGTACTTC. J is TRBJ2-5 and V is TRBV11-2, with 11 bases identical to TRBD2. The CDR3 runs 17 residues. Unmatched junction bases numbered 12, after V lost 0 bases and J lost 9 bases. CDR1 is SGHAT, CDR2 FQNNGV, per germline.

The chain employs TRBV19 and TRBJ1-2; possibly TRBD1 for D (5 bases). From germline, CDR1 is LNHDA and CDR2 SQIVND (reference sequence). This CDR3 spans 15 amino acids. Trimming cost V 4 bases and J 0 bases, with 12 bases left between them. CDR3 in amino acids: CASSTTDNSNYGYTF. The CDR3 DNA reads as TGTGCCAGTAGTACCACGGACAATTCTAACTATGGCTACACCTTC.